A single count supports the clone carrying this T cell receptor (beta chain). What it binds is unknown. This CDR3 is 16 amino acids long. V lost 4 bases and J lost 5; bases outside the gene matches: 11. From germline, CDR1 is SGHRS and CDR2 YFSETQ. The data stem from a study of identifying expanded T cells in peripheral blood. Notes on the study in general: Clone count variance between approximately two-week samples rose with total template count.

Clones were read by immunoSEQ multiplex PCR, and TCRdb kept only the in-frame ones, dropping some. The sample has under 100,000 clones, around 83% seen once. The genes are TRBV5-1 and TRBJ2-7; TRBD1 matches 11 bases. This sequence originates from a person aged 18 to 75 in good health. Sample: blood. CDR3 sequence reads: CASSPTWGQGGNEQYF. The CDR3 DNA follows: TGCGCCAGCAGCCCTACTTGGGGACAGGGGGGGAACGAGCAGTACTTC.